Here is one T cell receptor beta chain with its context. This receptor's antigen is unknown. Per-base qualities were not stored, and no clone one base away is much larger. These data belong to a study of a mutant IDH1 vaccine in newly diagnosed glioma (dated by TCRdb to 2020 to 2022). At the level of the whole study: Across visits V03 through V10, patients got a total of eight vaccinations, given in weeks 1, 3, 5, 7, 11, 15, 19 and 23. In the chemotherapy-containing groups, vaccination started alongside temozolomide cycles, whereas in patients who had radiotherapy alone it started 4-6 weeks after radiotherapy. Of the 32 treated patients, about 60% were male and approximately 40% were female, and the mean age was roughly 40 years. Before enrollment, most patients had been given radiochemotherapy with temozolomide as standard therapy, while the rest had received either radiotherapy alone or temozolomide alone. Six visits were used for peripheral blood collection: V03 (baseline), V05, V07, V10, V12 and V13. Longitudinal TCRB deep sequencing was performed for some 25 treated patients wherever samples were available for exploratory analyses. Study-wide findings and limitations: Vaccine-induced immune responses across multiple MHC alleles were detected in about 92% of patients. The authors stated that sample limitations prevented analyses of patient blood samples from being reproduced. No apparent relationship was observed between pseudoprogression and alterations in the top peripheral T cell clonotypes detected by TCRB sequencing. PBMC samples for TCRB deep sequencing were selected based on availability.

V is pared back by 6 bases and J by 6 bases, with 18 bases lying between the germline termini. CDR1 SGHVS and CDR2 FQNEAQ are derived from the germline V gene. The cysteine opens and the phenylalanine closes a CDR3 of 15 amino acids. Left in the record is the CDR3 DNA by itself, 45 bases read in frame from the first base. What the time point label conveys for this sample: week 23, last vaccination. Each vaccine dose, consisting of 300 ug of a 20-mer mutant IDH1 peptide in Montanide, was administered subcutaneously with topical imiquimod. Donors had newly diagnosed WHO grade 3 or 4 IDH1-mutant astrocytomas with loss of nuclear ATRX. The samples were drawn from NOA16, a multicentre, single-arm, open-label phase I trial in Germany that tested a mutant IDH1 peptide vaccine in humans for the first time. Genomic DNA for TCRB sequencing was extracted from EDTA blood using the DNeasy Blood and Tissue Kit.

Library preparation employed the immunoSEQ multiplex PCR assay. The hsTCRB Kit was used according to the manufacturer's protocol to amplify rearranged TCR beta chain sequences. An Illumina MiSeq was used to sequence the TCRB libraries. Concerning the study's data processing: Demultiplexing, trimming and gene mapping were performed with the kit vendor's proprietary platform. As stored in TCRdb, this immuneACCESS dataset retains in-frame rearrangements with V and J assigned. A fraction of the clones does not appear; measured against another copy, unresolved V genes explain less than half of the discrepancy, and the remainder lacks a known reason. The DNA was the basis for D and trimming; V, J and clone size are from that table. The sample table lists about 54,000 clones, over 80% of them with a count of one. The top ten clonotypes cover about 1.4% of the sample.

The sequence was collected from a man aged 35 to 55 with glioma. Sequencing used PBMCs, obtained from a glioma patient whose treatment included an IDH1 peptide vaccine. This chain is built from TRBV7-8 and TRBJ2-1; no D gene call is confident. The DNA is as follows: TGTGCCAGCAGGGGATTTGGGGTAGATGGCAATGAGCAGTTCTTC. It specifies CASRGFGVDGNEQFF.